A selection of T cell receptor beta chains follows, all from one sample in a study of shared clonotypes between healthy human individuals. Some clones are missing from TCRdb's copy, which holds only in-frame ones; the method was immunoSEQ multiplex PCR. The top ten hold over 1.3% of the sample, which has about 1 million clones, around 75% seen once. The source material was memory CD4+ T cells sorted from blood. The source is a young man in good health. The CDR3 runs from the conserved cysteine through the conserved F or W. Each record gives: V gene, clone size, J gene, D gene, CDR3 protein, CDR3 DNA. The D gene is left open where the match is weak. The size entry is marked missing in some rows and otherwise reads once, few, many or a size class.

>TRBV7-2|many|TRBJ1-5|TRBD1
CASSFDRDQPQHF
TGTGCCAGCAGCTTTGACAGGGATCAGCCCCAGCATTTT
>TRBV10-1|.|TRBJ2-2|.
CATGPNRLNTGELFF
TGCGCCACCGGACCGAACAGATTAAACACCGGGGAGCTGTTTTTT
>TRBV5-1|.|TRBJ1-3|.
CASSLETGGHSGNTIYF
TGCGCCAGCAGCTTGGAGACAGGAGGCCACTCTGGAAACACCATATATTTT
>TRBV4-1|once|TRBJ2-1|TRBD2
CASSSPGTSGGDSYNEQFF
TGCGCCAGCAGCTCCCCCGGGACTAGCGGGGGGGACTCCTACAATGAGCAGTTCTTC
>TRBV5-1|.|TRBJ2-2|.
CASSFRYASGTGELFF
TGCGCCAGCAGCTTCCGATACGCTTCGGGCACCGGGGAGCTGTTTTTT
>TRBV27|.|TRBJ1-1|TRBD1
CASSQRDRNTEAFF
TGTGCCAGCAGTCAGCGGGACAGGAACACTGAAGCTTTCTTT
>TRBV10-2|.|TRBJ2-2|.
CASNTLNTGELFF
TGCGCCAGCAACACCCTCAACACCGGGGAGCTGTTTTTT
>TRBV6-1|.|TRBJ2-2|.
CASSERGAGELFF
TGTGCCAGCAGTGAAAGGGGTGCCGGGGAGCTGTTTTTT
>TRBV7-2|.|TRBJ2-2|.
CASSFDGTGELFF
TGTGCCAGCAGCTTCGACGGGACCGGGGAGCTGTTTTTT
>TRBV14|.|TRBJ2-7|TRBD2
CASSQALGTTYEQYF
TGTGCCAGCAGCCAAGCTCTCGGGACTACCTACGAGCAGTACTTC
>TRBV12-2|.|TRBJ2-1|.
CASRPPRCRAYNEQFF
TGTGCAAGTCGCCCCCCGCGCTGCCGGGCCTACAATGAGCAGTTCTTC
>TRBV9|few|TRBJ2-5|.
CASSARYGETQYF
TGTGCCAGCAGCGCCCGGTATGGAGAGACCCAGTACTTC
>TRBV7-2|.|TRBJ2-5|.
CASSQGPNQETQYF
TGTGCCAGCAGCCAAGGGCCAAACCAAGAGACCCAGTACTTC
>TRBV6-1|.|TRBJ2-3|.
CASNQAGTDTQYF
TGTGCCAGCAACCAGGCTGGCACAGATACGCAGTATTTT
>TRBV15|once|TRBJ2-5|.
CATSRDKWQQETQYF
TGTGCCACCAGCAGAGATAAATGGCAACAAGAGACCCAGTACTTC
>TRBV11-2|.|TRBJ2-7|TRBD2
CASSSVGLSREQYF
TGTGCCAGCAGCTCCGTGGGACTATCCCGCGAGCAGTACTTC
>TRBV19|.|TRBJ2-1|.
CASSTGTEQFF
TGTGCCAGTAGTACTGGGACTGAGCAGTTCTTC
>TRBV5-1|few|TRBJ2-7|.
CASSLTGDWGYEQYF
TGCGCCAGCAGCTTGACCGGGGATTGGGGCTACGAGCAGTACTTC
>TRBV7-6|.|TRBJ1-5|.
CASSLAGRNQPQHF
TGTGCCAGCAGCTTAGCGGGCAGAAATCAGCCCCAGCATTTT
>TRBV28|.|TRBJ1-4|.
CASRGLGPATNEKLFF
TGTGCCAGCAGGGGGTTAGGGCCTGCAACTAATGAAAAACTGTTTTTT
>TRBV4-3|.|TRBJ2-3|.
CASSTGGVGADTQYF
TGCGCCAGCAGCACAGGCGGAGTTGGTGCAGATACGCAGTATTTT
>TRBV5-8|few|TRBJ2-3|TRBD1
CASSAGQGATDTQYF
TGTGCCAGCAGCGCCGGACAGGGGGCGACAGATACGCAGTATTTT
>TRBV7-3|.|TRBJ2-3|TRBD1
CASSLGGQVTDTQYF
TGTGCCAGCAGCTTAGGGGGACAGGTCACAGATACGCAGTATTTT
>TRBV5-6|many|TRBJ2-7|TRBD1
CASSPTGTKGAVYEQYF
TGTGCCAGCAGCCCTACCGGTACGAAGGGGGCAGTTTACGAGCAGTACTTC
>TRBV28|.|TRBJ1-4|TRBD1
CASSKTGTGYGKLFF
TGTGCCAGCAGTAAAACCGGGACAGGGTATGGAAAACTGTTTTTT
>TRBV27|.|TRBJ2-7|TRBD2
CASSLRLAGESYEQYF
TGTGCCAGCAGTTTGAGACTAGCGGGAGAGTCCTACGAGCAGTACTTC
>TRBV11-3|.|TRBJ2-1|TRBD2
CASSRTSGGLGEQFF
TGTGCCAGCAGCAGGACTAGCGGGGGTCTCGGGGAGCAGTTCTTC
>TRBV23-1|.|TRBJ2-7|TRBD1
CASSPPGQGAPIWGEQYF
TGCGCCAGCAGTCCTCCGGGACAGGGGGCCCCTATTTGGGGCGAGCAGTACTTC
>TRBV18|.|TRBJ2-6|TRBD1
CASSPGTGTSGANVLTF
TGTGCCAGCTCACCCGGGACAGGTACCTCTGGGGCCAACGTCCTGACTTTC
>TRBV5-1|once|TRBJ2-3|TRBD2
CASERGGRTDTQYF
TGCGCCAGCGAACGGGGGGGCAGGACAGATACGCAGTATTTT
>TRBV11-2|.|TRBJ2-2|.
CASIQMQGTGELFF
TGTGCCAGCATCCAGATGCAGGGAACCGGGGAGCTGTTTTTT
>TRBV13|.|TRBJ2-1|TRBD2
CASSPAGRVNYNEQFF
TGTGCCAGCAGCCCTGCGGGGAGGGTGAACTACAATGAGCAGTTCTTC
>TRBV19|.|TRBJ2-7|.
CASSRKGSGYEQYF
TGTGCCAGTAGTAGGAAAGGCAGTGGATACGAGCAGTACTTC
>TRBV18|.|TRBJ2-3|.
CASSPSVPSSTDTQYF
TGTGCCAGCTCACCATCGGTCCCATCTAGCACAGATACGCAGTATTTT
>TRBV18|few|TRBJ2-7|.
CASSSSTGFEQYF
TGTGCCAGCTCATCCTCGACAGGATTCGAGCAGTACTTC
>TRBV9|.|TRBJ2-3|.
CASSVATSSTSSTDTQYF
TGTGCCAGCAGCGTAGCTACGTCATCCACTTCTAGCACAGATACGCAGTATTTT
>TRBV18|.|TRBJ2-4|TRBD2
CASSPALSGSIENIQYF
TGTGCCAGCTCACCGGCCCTTAGCGGGTCGATTGAAAACATTCAGTACTTC
>TRBV7-9|.|TRBJ1-2|.
CASSLETYGYTF
TGTGCCAGCAGCTTAGAGACGTATGGCTACACCTTC
>TRBV5-1|.|TRBJ1-2|TRBD1
CASSLINRGPGGGYTF
TGCGCCAGCAGCTTAATCAACAGGGGACCAGGAGGAGGCTACACCTTC
>TRBV7-2|.|TRBJ1-2|.
CASSLAGDGYGYTF
TGTGCCAGCAGCTTAGCTGGGGATGGCTATGGCTACACCTTC
>TRBV6-6|few|TRBJ1-2|.
CASSPQGDYGYTF
TGTGCCAGCAGTCCGCAGGGTGACTATGGCTACACCTTC
>TRBV5-6|.|TRBJ1-4|.
CASSRGGGRDEKLFF
TGTGCCAGCTCGAGGGGTGGGGGGCGCGATGAAAAACTGTTTTTT